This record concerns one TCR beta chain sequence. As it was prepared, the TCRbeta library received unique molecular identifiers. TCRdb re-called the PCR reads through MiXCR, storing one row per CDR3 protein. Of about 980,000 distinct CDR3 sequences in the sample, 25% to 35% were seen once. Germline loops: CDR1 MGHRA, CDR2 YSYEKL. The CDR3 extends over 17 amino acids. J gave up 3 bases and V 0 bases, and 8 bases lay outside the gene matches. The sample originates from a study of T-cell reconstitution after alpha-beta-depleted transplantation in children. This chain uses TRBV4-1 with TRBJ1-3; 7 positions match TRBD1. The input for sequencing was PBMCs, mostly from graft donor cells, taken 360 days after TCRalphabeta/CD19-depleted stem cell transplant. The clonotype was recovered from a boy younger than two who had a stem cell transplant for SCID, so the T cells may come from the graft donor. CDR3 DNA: TGCGCCAGCAGCCAAGACGGACAGGCAAGAATTGGAAACACCATATATTTT. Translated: CASSQDGQARIGNTIYF.